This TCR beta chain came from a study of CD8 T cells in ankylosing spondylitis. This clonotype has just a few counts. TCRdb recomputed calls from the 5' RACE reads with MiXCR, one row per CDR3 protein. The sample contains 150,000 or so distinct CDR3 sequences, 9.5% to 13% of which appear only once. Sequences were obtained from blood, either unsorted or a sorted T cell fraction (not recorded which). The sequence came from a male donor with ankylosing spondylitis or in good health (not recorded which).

The CDR3 region is CASSPGVASHTQYF. CDR3 sequence (DNA): TGCGCCAGCAGCCCCGGGGTAGCGTCGCATACGCAGTATTTT. The chain recombines TRBV5-1 with TRBJ2-3; possibly TRBD2 for D (5 bases). The germline gives CDR1 SGHRS, CDR2 YFSETQ. The V gene lost 4 bases and the J gene lost 7 bases, with 16 bases spanning the gap. CDR3 length equals 14 residues.